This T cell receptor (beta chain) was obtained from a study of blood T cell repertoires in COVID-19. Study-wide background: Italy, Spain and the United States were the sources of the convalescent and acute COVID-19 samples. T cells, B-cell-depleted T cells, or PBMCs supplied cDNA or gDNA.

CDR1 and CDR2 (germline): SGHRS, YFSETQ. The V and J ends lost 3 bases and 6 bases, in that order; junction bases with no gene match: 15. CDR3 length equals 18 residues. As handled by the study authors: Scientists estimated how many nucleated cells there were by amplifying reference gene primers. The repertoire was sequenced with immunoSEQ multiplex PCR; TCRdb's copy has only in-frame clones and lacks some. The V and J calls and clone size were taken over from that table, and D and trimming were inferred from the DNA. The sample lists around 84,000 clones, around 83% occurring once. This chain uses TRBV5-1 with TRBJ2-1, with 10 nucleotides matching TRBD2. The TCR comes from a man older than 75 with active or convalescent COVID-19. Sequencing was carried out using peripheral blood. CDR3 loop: CASSWMGLLAGSVNEQFF. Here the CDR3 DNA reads TGCGCCAGCAGCTGGATGGGGCTACTAGCGGGATCGGTCAATGAGCAGTTCTTC.